This TCR beta chain was captured in a study of blood T cell repertoires in COVID-19 (dated by TCRdb to the early 2020s). Broadly, across the study: The collaborator samples originated in the United States, Italy and Spain and spanned the acute and convalescent phases of COVID-19. The material from the prospective study consisted of cDNA or gDNA derived from T cells, B-cell-depleted T cells, or PBMCs. The dataset comprised deeply sampled blood TCRbeta repertoires from subjects exposed to, actively infected with, or recovered from COVID-19. The repertoires were released in a freely available public database meant as a resource for research on the immune response to SARS-CoV-2. The samples were drawn from the first 160 participants of the ongoing ImmuneRACE study and from over a thousand subjects provided by 6 global collaborators. A de-identified subject ID, COVID-19 status, age in years and sex were almost always included in the sample metadata. HLA class I and class II types, where available, came from metadata supplied by the sample provider rather than from assay-based typing. Beyond this particular receptor, the publication reports: The amount of clinical and demographic metadata varied by source and participant and was provided uncurated.

TCRbeta CDR3 regions were amplified from genomic DNA using the immunoSEQ Assay, a bias-controlled multiplex PCR. The study's processing was this. The number of nucleated cells in each sample was estimated by amplification of reference gene primers within the assay. Sequence reads were collapsed and filtered to measure the absolute abundance of every unique TCRbeta CDR3 rearrangement. For each sample, productive Simpson clonality was calculated by taking the square root of Simpson's diversity index across productive rearrangements. TCRdb took this table from immuneACCESS and kept in-frame rearrangements with V and J called. Such tables lack part of the clones; where checked against another copy, unresolved V genes explain under half of the gap, and the rest is unexplained. The V and J calls and clone size are taken from that table; D and trimming were inferred from the DNA. Recorded for this sample are a few hundred thousand clones; around 90% of them occurred a single time. The top ten hold 0.75% to 1% of the sample.

V and J are trimmed by 5 bases and 8 bases, and the gene matches miss 3 bases of the junction. Spanning cysteine to phenylalanine, the CDR3 consists of 15 amino acids. Only CDR3 DNA remains: 45 bases, in frame from the first base. The germline V gene sets CDR1 to SGHTA and CDR2 to FQGTGA. Concerning this clone: This receptor's antigen is unknown. There are no base qualities to consult, and no much larger clone falls within one base.

Participants in the prospective study were aged about 18 to 100 years, lived in about two dozen United States geographic areas, and enrolled through a virtual design. In the prospective study, participants were assigned to cohorts based on the clinical history participants reported in a screening survey and a study questionnaire. Recovered participants in ImmuneRACE Cohort 3 were defined as having two consecutive negative NP/OP PCR tests, clearance from a healthcare professional, or resolution of symptoms. Each participant in the prospective study had whole blood, serum and a nasopharyngeal or oropharyngeal swab collected by mobile phlebotomists. Prospective study participants could optionally give additional blood draws and questionnaires over an approximately two-month period. Before DNA extraction, prospective study blood samples were shipped either frozen or at room temperature.

The sequence was collected from a woman younger than 45 who had recovered from COVID-19. Sequenced: PBMCs or T cells enriched from blood (not recorded which). This chain joins TRBV7-3 to TRBJ2-1; TRBD2 agrees with 16 junctional bases. The CDR3 reads CASSLGLAGGYEQFF. The sequenced DNA is TGTGCCAGCAGCCTGGGACTAGCGGGAGGGTATGAGCAGTTCTTC.